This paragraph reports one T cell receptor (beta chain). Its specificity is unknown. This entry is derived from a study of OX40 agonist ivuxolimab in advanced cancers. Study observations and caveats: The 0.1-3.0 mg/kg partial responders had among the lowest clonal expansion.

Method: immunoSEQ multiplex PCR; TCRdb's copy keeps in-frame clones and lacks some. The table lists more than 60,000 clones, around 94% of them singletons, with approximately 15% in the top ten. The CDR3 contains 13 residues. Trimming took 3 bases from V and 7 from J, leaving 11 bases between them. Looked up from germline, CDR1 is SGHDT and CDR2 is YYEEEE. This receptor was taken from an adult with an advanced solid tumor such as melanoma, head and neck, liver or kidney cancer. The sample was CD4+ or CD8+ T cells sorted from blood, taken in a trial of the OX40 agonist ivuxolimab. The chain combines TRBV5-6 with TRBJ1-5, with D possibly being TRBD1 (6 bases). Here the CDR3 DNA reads TGTGCCAGCAGCTCACAGGGAAACCAGCCCCAGCATTTT. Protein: CASSSQGNQPQHF.